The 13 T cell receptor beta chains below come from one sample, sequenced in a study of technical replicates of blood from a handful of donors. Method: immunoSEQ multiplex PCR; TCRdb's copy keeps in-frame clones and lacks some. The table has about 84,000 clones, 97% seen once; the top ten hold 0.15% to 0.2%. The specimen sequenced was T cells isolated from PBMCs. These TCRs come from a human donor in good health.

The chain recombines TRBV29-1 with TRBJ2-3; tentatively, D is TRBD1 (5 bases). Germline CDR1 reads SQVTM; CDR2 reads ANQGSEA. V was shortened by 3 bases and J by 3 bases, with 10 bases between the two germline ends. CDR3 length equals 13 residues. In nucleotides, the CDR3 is TGCAGCGTTGACAGGGTGGGGACAGATACGCAGTATTTT. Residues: CSVDRVGTDTQYF.

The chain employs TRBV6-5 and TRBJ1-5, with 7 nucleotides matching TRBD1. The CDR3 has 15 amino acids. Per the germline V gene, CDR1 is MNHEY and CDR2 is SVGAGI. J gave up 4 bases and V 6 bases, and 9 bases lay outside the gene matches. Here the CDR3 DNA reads TGTGCCAGCAGCGACGGGACAGCGCTTAATCAGCCCCAGCATTTT. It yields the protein CASSDGTALNQPQHF.

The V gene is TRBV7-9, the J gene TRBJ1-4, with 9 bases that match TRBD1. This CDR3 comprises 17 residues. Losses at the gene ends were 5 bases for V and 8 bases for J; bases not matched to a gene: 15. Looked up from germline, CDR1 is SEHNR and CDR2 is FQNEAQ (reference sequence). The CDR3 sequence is CASSLKYQQGAREKLFF. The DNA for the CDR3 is TGTGCCAGCAGCCTAAAATATCAACAGGGGGCAAGGGAAAAACTGTTTTTT.

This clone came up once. DNA for the CDR3: TGCAGCGTTGATTTGCGGAACAATGAGCAGTTCTTC. It is translated as CSVDLRNNEQFF. The chain employs TRBV29-1 and TRBJ2-1; D gene unclear. The germline V gene has CDR1 SQVTM and CDR2 ANQGSEA. The CDR3 length is 12 residues. The V gene lost 3 bases and the J gene lost 5 bases, with 8 bases spanning the gap.

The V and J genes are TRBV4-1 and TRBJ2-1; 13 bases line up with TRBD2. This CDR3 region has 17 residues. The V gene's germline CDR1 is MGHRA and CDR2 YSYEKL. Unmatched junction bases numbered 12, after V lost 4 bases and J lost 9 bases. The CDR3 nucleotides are TGCGCCAGCAGCCCGCTAAGGGGACTAGCGGGATGGTTTGAGCAGTTCTTC. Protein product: CASSPLRGLAGWFEQFF.

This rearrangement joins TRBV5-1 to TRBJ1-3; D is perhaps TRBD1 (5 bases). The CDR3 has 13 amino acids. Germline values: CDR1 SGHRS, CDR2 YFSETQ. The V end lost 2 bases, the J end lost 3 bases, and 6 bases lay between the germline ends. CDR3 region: CASSLQVGNTIYF. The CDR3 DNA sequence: TGCGCCAGCAGCTTACAGGTTGGAAACACCATATATTTT.

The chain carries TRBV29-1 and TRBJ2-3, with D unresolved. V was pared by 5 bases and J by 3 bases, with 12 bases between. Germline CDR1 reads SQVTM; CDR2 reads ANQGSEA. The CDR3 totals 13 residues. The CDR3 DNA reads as TGCAGCGTTACCGAGGCTTCGACAGATACGCAGTATTTT. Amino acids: CSVTEASTDTQYF.

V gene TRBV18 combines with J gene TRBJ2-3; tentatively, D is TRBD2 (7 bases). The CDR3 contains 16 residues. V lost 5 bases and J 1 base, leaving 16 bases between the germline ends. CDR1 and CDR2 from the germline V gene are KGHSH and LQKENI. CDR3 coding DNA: TGTGCCAGCTCATACGAGATGCGGGGGCGCACAGATACGCAGTATTTT. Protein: CASSYEMRGRTDTQYF.

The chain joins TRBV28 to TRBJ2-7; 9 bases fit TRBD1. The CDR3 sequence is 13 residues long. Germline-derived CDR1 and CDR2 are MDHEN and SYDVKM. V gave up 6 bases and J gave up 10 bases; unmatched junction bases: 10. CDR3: CASSRNRGPGQYF. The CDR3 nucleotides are TGTGCCAGCAGCCGTAACAGGGGGCCGGGTCAGTACTTC.

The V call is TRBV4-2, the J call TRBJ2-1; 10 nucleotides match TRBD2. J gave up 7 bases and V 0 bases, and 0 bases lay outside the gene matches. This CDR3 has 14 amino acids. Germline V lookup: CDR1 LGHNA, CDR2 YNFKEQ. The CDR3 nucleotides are TGTGCCAGCAGCCAAGAGGGACTAGCGAATGAGCAGTTCTTC. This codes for CASSQEGLANEQFF.

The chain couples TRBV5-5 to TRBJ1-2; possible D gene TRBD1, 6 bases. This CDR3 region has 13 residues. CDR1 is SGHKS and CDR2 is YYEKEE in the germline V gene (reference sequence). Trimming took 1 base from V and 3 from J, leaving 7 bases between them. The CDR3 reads CASSLQGHYGYTF. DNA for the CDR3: TGTGCCAGCAGCTTGCAGGGGCACTATGGCTACACCTTC.

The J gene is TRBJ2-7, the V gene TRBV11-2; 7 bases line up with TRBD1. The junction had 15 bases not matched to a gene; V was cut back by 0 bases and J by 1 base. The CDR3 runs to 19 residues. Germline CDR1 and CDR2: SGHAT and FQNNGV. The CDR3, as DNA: TGTGCCAGCAGCTTAGACACAGGGGTATGGCAGGGAATGTCCTACGAGCAGTACTTC. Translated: CASSLDTGVWQGMSYEQYF.

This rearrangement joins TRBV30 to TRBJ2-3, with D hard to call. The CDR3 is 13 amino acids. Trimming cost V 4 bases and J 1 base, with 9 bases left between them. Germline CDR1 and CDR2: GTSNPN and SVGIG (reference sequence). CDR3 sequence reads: CAWKESGTDTQYF. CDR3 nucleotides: TGTGCCTGGAAAGAGTCCGGCACAGATACGCAGTATTTT. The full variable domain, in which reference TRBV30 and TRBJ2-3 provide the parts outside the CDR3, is SQTIHQWPATLVQPVGSPLSLECTVEGTSNPNLYWYRQAAGRGLQLLFYSVGIGQISSEVPQNLSASRPQDRQFILSSKKLLLSDSGFYLCAWKESGTDTQYFGPGTRLTVL.